The clone carrying this T cell receptor (beta chain) turned up a few times. Its antigen is unidentified. What was sequenced were expressed TCRB transcripts, since all of the isolated RNA had been reverse transcribed. TCRdb keeps only in-frame clones here, not all; method: immunoSEQ multiplex PCR. Found here are hundreds of thousands of clones, 14% of them singletons; the top ten hold under 8.5%. The germline CDR1 and CDR2 sequences are MNHNS and SASEGT. The CDR3 contains 15 residues. V was cut by 6 bases and J by 1 base, with 15 bases left in between. These data belong to a study of beta chain features in type 1 diabetes. The wider study: In age, gender and cell yields, patients were similar to healthy donors.

Study-wide points: Among patients with Type 1 diabetes, TCRB CDR3s were moderately but significantly shorter in every one of the four CD4+ subsets. Among type 1 diabetes patients, VDJ junctions had fewer insertions and more deletions.

This sequence joins TRBV6-1 and TRBJ1-1, with D perhaps matching TRBD1 (5 bases). The material sequenced was central memory CD4+ T cells from blood. This sequence originates from a man aged 25 to 40 in good health. The CDR3 DNA is TGTGCCAGCAGCGGAAGCGGGCAGGGGAACACTGAAGCTTTCTTT. Amino acid sequence: CASSGSGQGNTEAFF.